This entry describes one T cell receptor beta chain. Its antigen is still unknown. Produced via immunoSEQ multiplex PCR; TCRdb's table is partial and in-frame only. Of roughly 20,000 clones in the sample, about 90% were seen once. Controls had myeloablative marrow grafts with methotrexate and calcineurin inhibitor, sampled at 1 year. CDR3 size: 15 residues. CDR1 and CDR2 from the germline V gene are KGHSH and LQKENI. The data stem from a study of T cells after posttransplantation cyclophosphamide. General study points: Blood and skin or GI T cell repertoires showed limited TRB overlap. Recipient CMV seropositivity and CMV reactivation strongly tracked TRB clonality. Donor CD8+ memory clones often dominated recipient blood repertoires at later times.

The rearrangement links TRBV18 to TRBJ2-5; D unclear. The closer fit of TRBJ2-7 to the DNA end suggests the J call may be wrong. This TCR was recovered from a female patient between 50 and 60 years old who received an allogeneic stem cell transplant from an unrelated donor, was CMV-positive, and had chronic GVHD only. Some of the T cells may derive from the graft donor. The sequencing here drew on PBMCs, taken after an allogeneic stem cell transplant with a calcineurin inhibitor and methotrexate. The CDR3 DNA reads as TGTGCCAGCTCACCAGGTTTTTCCGTCGCCTACGAGCAGTACTTC. As protein: CASSPGFSVAYEQYF.